One and the same sample provided the 7 T cell receptor beta chains below, sequenced in a study of T-cell memory formation after mild COVID-19. TCRdb reprocessed the 5' RACE reads with MiXCR, giving one entry per CDR3 protein. The sample lists around 320,000 distinct CDR3 sequences, approximately 19% occurring once. The sample taken for sequencing was PBMCs or a T cell subset sorted from them (not recorded which). The receptors shown here come from a man aged 18 to 29 who had mild COVID-19 (a few samples of this study predate the infection). Cell type and time point are not known.

The chain is built from TRBV4-3 and TRBJ2-1; D may be TRBD1 (6 bases). V was trimmed by 1 base and J by 10 bases, leaving 8 bases between them. Germline V gene sequence: CDR1 LGHNA, CDR2 YSLEER. This CDR3 is built from 12 residues. The CDR3 loop reads CASSQARGEQFF. CDR3 in DNA: TGCGCCAGCAGCCAAGCCAGGGGAGAGCAGTTCTTC.

This rearrangement joins TRBV4-3 to TRBJ1-4; maybe TRBD1 (5 bases). The CDR3 sequence is 17 residues long. CDR1 is LGHNA, CDR2 YSLEER, per germline. The germline V and J ends were trimmed by 1 base and 2 bases, with 14 bases remaining between them. The CDR3 DNA reads TGCGCCAGCAGCCAAGGGCCCGGCAGGGACACTAATGAAAAACTGTTTTTT. Residues: CASSQGPGRDTNEKLFF.

This clonotype was counted at least ten times. The chain recombines TRBV5-1 with TRBJ2-2; unclear D gene. Germline-derived CDR1 and CDR2 are SGHRS and YFSETQ. The CDR3 totals 13 residues. Trimming left V 0 bases short and J 3 bases short, with 3 bases between. For the CDR3, the DNA is TGCGCCAGCAGCTTGGACCACACCGGGGAGCTGTTTTTT. Its protein product is CASSLDHTGELFF.

The chain couples TRBV7-2 to TRBJ1-2; D call uncertain. Trimming shortened V by 1 base and J by 4 bases, and 13 bases separated the two germline ends. Germline V gene sequence: CDR1 SGHTA, CDR2 FQGNSA. The CDR3 is 15 amino acids. CDR3 sequence: CASSLGLEPSYGYTF. The CDR3 DNA follows: TGTGCCAGCAGCTTAGGTCTCGAACCATCCTATGGCTACACCTTC.

Ten or more counts support this clonotype. The gene calls are TRBV7-9 and TRBJ2-7; D is uncertain. Germline V CDR1 and CDR2: SEHNR, FQNEAQ (reference sequence). The V end lost 5 bases, the J end lost 7 bases, and 12 bases lay between the germline ends. This CDR3 is 12 amino acids long. In DNA, the CDR3 is TGTGCCAGCAGCCTCCTGGCGAGGGAGCAGTACGTC. It is translated as CASSLLAREQYV.

The chain carries TRBV6-5 and TRBJ1-1; 9 bases fit TRBD1. Germline V gene lookup returns CDR1 MNHEY and CDR2 SVGAGI. Germline trimming cut 7 bases from V and 4 bases from J; bases unmatched to any gene: 10. The length of the CDR3 is 15 residues. CDR3 bases: TGTGCCAGCACCCTCGTCCCGGGACAGGGCACTGAAGCTTTCTTT. Its protein product is CASTLVPGQGTEAFF.

This clonotype was counted only a few times. This rearrangement joins TRBV28 to TRBJ2-2; D might be TRBD1 (5 bases). The CDR3 is 14 amino acids. The germline CDR1 and CDR2 sequences are MDHEN and SYDVKM. V lost 3 bases to trimming and J lost 6 bases, with 11 bases between them. The CDR3 is CASSFARAAGELFF. The CDR3 region has the DNA TGTGCCAGCAGTTTTGCCAGGGCGGCCGGGGAGCTGTTTTTT. The whole variable domain, remainder taken from reference TRBV28 and TRBJ2-2, is DVKVTQSSRYLVKRTGEKVFLECVQDMDHENMFWYRQDPGLGLRLIYFSYDVKMKEKGDIPEGYSVSREKKERFSLILESASTNQTSMYLCASSFARAAGELFFGEGSRLTVL.